Presented here are 25 T cell receptor gamma chains from one specimen sequenced in a study of gamma delta lymphoproliferative disorders and STAT genes. TCRdb re-called the multiplex PCR reads through CATT. The repertoire holds several hundred gamma-chain clones, with 27% as singletons. The receptor sequences were amplified from genomic DNA of peripheral blood mononuclear cells. Sequenced sample: blood. The source of these receptors is a human donor in good health.

By its share, this clone is large. The sample contains more than one DNA sequence encoding this CDR3. The chain employs TRGV2 and TRGJP2. The J gene was not available in TCRdb and was assigned here by matching the DNA to germline segments. V lost 0 bases to trimming and J lost 0 bases; unmatched junction nucleotides: 4. The CDR3 contains 16 residues. CDR1 and CDR2 (germline): EGSNGY, YDSYNSKV. The chain's CDR3 is CATWDGRDSSDWIKTF. CDR3 DNA sequence: TGTGCCACCTGGGACGGGCGAGATAGTAGTGATTGGATCAAGACGTTT.

By share of the sample, this clone is large (0.1 to 1%). The chain recombines TRGV4 with TRGJP1. No J gene is reported in TCRdb; it was inferred here by comparing the DNA with germline. The trim removed 1 base at V and 0 bases at J, leaving 8 bases unmatched. Germline CDR1 is EGSTGY and CDR2 is YDSYTSSV. The CDR3 sequence is 17 residues long. The CDR3 sequence is CATWDGRRDTTGWFKIF. Written as DNA, the CDR3 is TGTGCCACCTGGGATGGCCGGAGGGATACCACTGGTTGGTTCAAGATATTT.

By share, this clone ranks as large. The chain combines TRGV9 with TRGJ1 or TRGJ2. TCRdb does not report a J gene; here it was assigned by matching the DNA to germline references. The germline V gene encodes CDR1 GITISATS and CDR2 ISYDGTV (reference sequence). With V trimmed by 0 bases and J by 10 bases, 9 bases remained unmatched. This CDR3 is 13 amino acids long. The CDR3 is CALWEVLGWKKLF. CDR3 DNA sequence: TGTGCCTTGTGGGAGGTGCTCGGATGGAAGAAACTCTTT.

Relative to its sample, this clone is medium-sized. The gene calls are TRGV11 and TRGJ1 or TRGJ2. TRGV11 is noted as an ORF with a role that remains uncertain. Germline trimming cut 7 bases from V and 8 bases from J; bases unmatched to any gene: 2. CDR3 length: 10 amino acids. The CDR3 spells CACWIDKKLF. CDR3 DNA sequence: TGTGCCTGCTGGATCGATAAGAAACTCTTT.

A remark on this clone: The protein held in TCRdb is that of a much larger clone and does not match this DNA's translation at residue 5, likely because of a read error; the protein shown is translated from the DNA. The gene calls are TRGV2 and TRGJ1 or TRGJ2. No J gene is reported in TCRdb; it was inferred here by comparing the DNA with germline. Germline lookup yields CDR1 EGSNGY and CDR2 YDSYNSKV. This CDR3 contains 13 residues. CDR3 in DNA: TGTGCCACCTGGTACGGGCCTCATTATAAGAAACTCTTT. Translation: CATWYGPHYKKLF.

Judged by abundance, this clone is medium-sized (0.01 to 0.1%). The rearrangement joins TRGV9 to TRGJ1 or TRGJ2. The J gene is absent in TCRdb and was assigned here via DNA matching to germline. The J segment lost 3 bases and the V segment lost 2 bases, leaving 16 bases of the junction unmatched. This CDR3 comprises 17 residues. Germline V gene sequence: CDR1 GITISATS, CDR2 ISYDGTV (reference sequence). Here the CDR3 DNA reads TGTGCCTTGTGGGAGGACCCAAAGCAGAGACGTTATTATAAGAAACTCTTT. This encodes CALWEDPKQRRYYKKLF.

About this clone itself: This likely came from a read error, as a far larger clone is one base away. Different DNA sequences within this sample yield the same CDR3. CDR3 DNA: TGTGCCTGCTGGATCAGGCTAGATTGGATCAAGACGTTT. Translated, it gives CACWIRLDWIKTF. The V and J genes are TRGV11 and TRGJP2. The J gene is not listed in TCRdb, so it was assigned here from a DNA match to germline. TRGV11 is placed among ORFs of uncertain function. The CDR3 extends over 13 amino acids.

By share of the sample, this clone is medium-sized. This sequence joins TRGV9 and TRGJP. No J gene was available from TCRdb, and it was assigned here by a germline match of the DNA. Germline lookup yields CDR1 GITISATS and CDR2 ISYDGTV (reference sequence). The CDR3 has 16 amino acids. V was clipped by 5 bases and J by 3 bases; unmatched bases: 4. CDR3 region: CALWGLQELGKKIKVF. CDR3 nucleotides: TGTGCCTTGTGGGGGCTGCAAGAGTTGGGCAAAAAAATCAAGGTATTT.

The chain combines TRGV10 with TRGJP1. TCRdb offers no J gene call, so here the DNA was matched to germline to obtain one. TRGV10 is an open reading frame whose function is uncertain. This CDR3 region has 14 residues. Losses at the gene ends were 10 bases for V and 1 base for J; bases not matched to a gene: 7. This CDR3 reads CAASPLTTGWFKIF. CDR3 coding DNA: TGTGCTGCGTCGCCCCTTACCACTGGTTGGTTCAAGATATTT.

By sample fraction, this clone is large. The chain has TRGV10 and TRGJ1 or TRGJ2. TCRdb supplies no J gene; here it was assigned by aligning the nucleotide sequence to germline. TRGV10 is recorded as an ORF, its role being uncertain. After removal of 8 bases from V and 11 bases from J, the junction contained 10 bases not matched to a gene. This CDR3 is 11 amino acids long. In nucleotides, the CDR3 is TGTGCTGCGTGGGATTACGGTGAGAAACTCTTT. Its translation: CAAWDYGEKLF.

CDR3 amino acids: CACWIGTKLSSNKKLF. The CDR3, as DNA: TGTGCCTGCTGGATAGGTACAAAACTCAGCTCTAATAAGAAACTCTTT. This sequence joins TRGV11 and TRGJ1 or TRGJ2. The J gene, left out of TCRdb, was set here by checking the DNA against germline. TRGV11 is flagged as an ORF with uncertain function. Germline trimming cut 7 bases from V and 8 bases from J; bases unmatched to any gene: 20. The length of the CDR3 is 16 residues.

Relative to its sample, this clone is medium-sized. CDR3 loop: CALWESNYYKKLF. The CDR3 DNA reads as TGTGCCTTGTGGGAGTCGAATTATTATAAGAAACTCTTT. The J gene is TRGJ1 or TRGJ2, the V gene TRGV9. TCRdb records no J gene; here it was assigned by comparing the DNA to germline. From germline, CDR1 is GITISATS and CDR2 ISYDGTV (reference sequence). The CDR3 length is 13 residues. The ends lost 3 bases at V and 0 bases at J; junction bases unmatched: 2.

Judged by abundance, this clone is large. V usage is TRGV10 and J usage is TRGJP1. Assignment of the J gene here rests on matching the DNA to germline, because TCRdb gives none. TRGV10 is classed as an ORF, of uncertain function. CDR3 length: 14 residues. Trimming removed 8 bases from V and 0 bases from J; junction bases left unmatched: 4. This CDR3 is CAAWVYTTGWFKIF. Here the CDR3 DNA reads TGTGCTGCGTGGGTCTATACCACTGGTTGGTTCAAGATATTT.

Remarks on this clone: The limits of the CDR3 on the DNA are not certain, so only TCRdb's listed CDR3 is given. No J gene was named, though the V gene is TRGV10. TRGV10 is an ORF for which the function is uncertain. The CDR3 spans 21 amino acids, including both terminal residues. The CDR3 reads CAAWEKPLIIIRNSLAVEQHF.

The chain employs TRGV4 and TRGJP2. No J gene was available from TCRdb, and it was assigned here by a germline match of the DNA. The CDR3 totals 15 residues. The germline V gene has CDR1 EGSTGY and CDR2 YDSYTSSV. The V and J ends lost 5 bases and 4 bases, in that order; junction bases with no gene match: 10. This CDR3 is CATWVLGDSDWIKTF. CDR3 bases: TGTGCCACCTGGGTCCTGGGGGATAGTGATTGGATCAAGACGTTT.

This chain links TRGV4 with TRGJP1. The J gene was missing in TCRdb and was found by matching the end of the DNA to germline. V lost 0 bases to trimming and J lost 8 bases; unmatched junction nucleotides: 6. Looked up from germline, CDR1 is EGSTGY and CDR2 is YDSYTSSV. The CDR3 runs to 14 residues. The CDR3: CATWDGPGGWFKIF. Written as DNA, the CDR3 is TGTGCCACCTGGGATGGGCCAGGGGGTTGGTTCAAGATATTT.

This chain connects TRGV10 to TRGJP2. TCRdb does not report a J gene; here it was assigned by matching the DNA to germline references. TRGV10 is treated as an ORF (open reading frame) with a function not yet certain. The CDR3 length is 14 residues. V trimming: 8 bases; J trimming: 5 bases; junction bases outside the gene matches: 9. CDR3 DNA: TGTGCTGCGTGGGGGTCAGAAAGTGATTGGATCAAGACGTTT. As protein: CAAWGSESDWIKTF.

By share, this clone ranks as large. This rearrangement joins TRGV11 to TRGJ1 or TRGJ2. Since TCRdb gives no J gene, matching the DNA to germline was used here to assign it. TRGV11 is marked as an open reading frame, function uncertain. The CDR3 covers 13 residues. V was pared by 0 bases and J by 5 bases, with 1 base of the junction left unmatched. The DNA for the CDR3 is TGTGCCTGCTGGATTAGGCACGATTATAAGAAACTCTTT. It specifies CACWIRHDYKKLF.

This clone is termed large. This chain connects TRGV9 to TRGJP. The J gene was missing in TCRdb and was found by matching the end of the DNA to germline. The CDR3 has 14 amino acids. The trim removed 0 bases at V and 11 bases at J, leaving 1 base unmatched. Germline assignment: CDR1 GITISATS and CDR2 ISYDGTV (reference sequence). The CDR3 here is CALWEVVGKKIKVF. In DNA, the CDR3 is TGTGCCTTGTGGGAGGTGGTGGGCAAAAAAATCAAGGTATTT.

The genes are TRGV10 and TRGJ1 or TRGJ2. TCRdb offers no J gene call, so here the DNA was matched to germline to obtain one. TRGV10 is assigned to the ORF class and has an uncertain function. The CDR3 is 14 residues long. V lost 8 bases to trimming and J lost 4 bases; unmatched junction nucleotides: 12. CDR3 protein: CAAWDYWDYYKKLF. CDR3 in DNA: TGTGCTGCGTGGGATTATTGGGACTATTATAAGAAACTCTTT.

By share, this clone ranks as large (0.1 to 1%). Other DNA sequences of this sample code for an identical CDR3. This chain connects TRGV2 to TRGJ1 or TRGJ2. TCRdb carries no J gene annotation; the J gene was assigned here by matching the DNA with germline. The trim removed 0 bases at V and 4 bases at J, leaving 0 bases unmatched. The CDR3 is 12 amino acids. Looked up from germline, CDR1 is EGSNGY and CDR2 is YDSYNSKV. The CDR3 nucleotides read TGTGCCACCTGGGACGGGTATTATAAGAAACTCTTT. This gives the protein CATWDGYYKKLF.

The J gene is TRGJ1 or TRGJ2, the V gene TRGV4. TCRdb lists no J gene, so it was determined here by aligning the DNA to germline. Per germline, CDR1 EGSTGY and CDR2 YDSYTSSV. Trimming cost V 8 bases and J 11 bases; bases outside gene matches: 12. The CDR3 extends over 11 amino acids. The chain's CDR3 is CATFGRRQKLF. The CDR3 region has the DNA TGTGCCACCTTCGGTCGGCGGCAGAAACTCTTT.

This clone was counted only a few times. The protein TCRdb gives is from a much larger clone and does not agree with this DNA's translation at residue 8, likely a read error; the protein shown here comes from the DNA. The V and J genes are TRGV4 and TRGJ1 or TRGJ2. As TCRdb names no J gene, one was assigned here on the basis of a DNA match to germline. V lost 2 bases and J lost 12; bases outside the gene matches: 7. Per germline, CDR1 EGSTGY and CDR2 YDSYTSSV. This CDR3 contains 11 residues. In nucleotides, the CDR3 is TGTGCCACCTGGGATGAGGATAGGAAACTCTTT. This codes for CATWDEDRKLF.

On this clone: The DNA is left out, because the CDR3 cannot be placed on it with certainty; the CDR3 is given as TCRdb lists it. The V gene call is TRGV11, and the J gene call is absent. TRGV11 is sorted into the ORF group, with uncertain function. Termini included, the CDR3 measures 17 amino acids. CDR3 protein: CTTVPAGLGGSHYKKLF.

With respect to this clone: It is unclear where the CDR3 begins or ends on the DNA, so no DNA is shown, and the CDR3 is as TCRdb lists it. V gene TRGV10 was called; the J gene was not. TRGV10 is an ORF, with its function uncertain. The CDR3 is 17 amino acids long, termini counted. This CDR3 is CAAIFIIRNSLAVEQHF.